The 32 T cell receptor beta chains given below trace back to one sample, sequenced in a study of control samples from healthy donors and cancer patients. The data were produced by immunoSEQ multiplex PCR, yet TCRdb's version contains in-frame clones alone and is incomplete. Of approximately 82,000 clones in the sample, 80% to 90% were seen once. The sample taken for sequencing was blood. The receptors were sampled from a man in his fifties in good health.

The CDR3 sequence: CASRVSLAGVTEAFF. The CDR3 nucleotides are TGTGCCAGCAGGGTTTCATTAGCAGGGGTTACTGAAGCTTTCTTT. The chain couples TRBV27 to TRBJ1-1, with D possibly TRBD1 on 6 matching bases. This CDR3 region has 15 residues. The V end lost 6 bases, the J end lost 5 bases, and 19 bases lay between the germline ends. CDR1 is MNHEY, CDR2 SMNVEV, per germline (reference sequence).

This clone is labeled as medium-sized. V is TRBV6-2 or TRBV6-3 and J is TRBJ1-4; D possibly corresponds to TRBD1 (5 bases). The V gene's germline CDR1 is MNHEY and CDR2 SVGEGT. The V end was cut by 4 bases, the J end by 8 bases, with 17 bases between. The CDR3 runs to 15 residues. The CDR3 DNA follows: TGTGCCAGCAGTTCCCCGCCGCGGGGCCACGAAAAACTGTTTTTT. Translating gives CASSSPPRGHEKLFF.

This chain joins TRBV24-1 and TRBJ2-2, with D perhaps assigned TRBD1 or TRBD2 (5 bases each). The V gene's germline CDR1 is KGHDR and CDR2 SFDVKD. This CDR3 is built from 14 residues. The V end lost 0 bases, the J end lost 7 bases, and 8 bases lay between the germline ends. CDR3 region: CATSDLQGDGELFF. Written as DNA, the CDR3 is TGTGCCACCAGTGATTTGCAGGGAGACGGGGAGCTGTTTTTT.

This clone has just a few counts. V gene TRBV24-1 combines with J gene TRBJ1-3; TRBD1 might be the D (6 bases). V lost 3 bases and J lost 1, with 9 bases in between. The CDR3 consists of 15 residues. CDR1 KGHDR and CDR2 SFDVKD come from the germline V gene. The CDR3 spells CATSDPTGSGNTIYF. CDR3 bases: TGTGCCACCAGTGATCCCACAGGGTCTGGAAACACCATATATTTT.

The chain joins TRBV6-5 to TRBJ1-2; TRBD1 agrees at 9 bases. Germline values: CDR1 MNHEY, CDR2 SVGAGI. The CDR3 is made up of 16 amino acids. V dropped 0 bases and J dropped 4; count of bases not matched to a gene: 6. The CDR3 is CASSYSSMGQGYGYTF. CDR3 DNA sequence: TGTGCCAGCAGTTACTCGTCTATGGGACAGGGCTATGGCTACACCTTC.

Here the CDR3 reads CASSYRDRGQGYTF. In DNA form, the CDR3 reads TGTGCCAGCAGCTACCGGGACAGGGGCCAGGGCTACACCTTC. The J gene is TRBJ1-2, the V gene TRBV7-2, with 10 bases matching TRBD1. This CDR3 comprises 14 residues. The junction had 7 bases not matched to a gene; V was cut back by 4 bases and J by 8 bases. Germline V gene data show CDR1 as SGHTA and CDR2 as FQGNSA.

This clone is medium-sized (0.01 to 0.1%) within its sample. The J gene is TRBJ1-5, the V gene TRBV5-6; the D gene is possibly TRBD1 (6 bases). Germline V gene data show CDR1 as SGHDT and CDR2 as YYEEEE. This CDR3 comprises 16 residues. The V gene lost 3 bases and the J gene lost 0 bases, with 13 bases spanning the gap. DNA for the CDR3: TGTGCCAGCAGCTCCTCCCAGGGGTATAGCAATCAGCCCCAGCATTTT. Protein: CASSSSQGYSNQPQHF.

The chain combines TRBV10-3 with TRBJ1-4; TRBD1 aligns across 10 bases. The germline gives CDR1 ENHRY, CDR2 SYGVKD. The CDR3 is 13 amino acids. V lost 6 bases to trimming and J lost 8 bases; unmatched junction nucleotides: 3. CDR3 nucleotide sequence: TGTGCCATCAGCCGGGACAGGGGCGAAAAACTGTTTTTT. Its translation: CAISRDRGEKLFF.

CDR3 loop: CASSAGLAGTGELFF. CDR3 DNA sequence: TGTGCCAGCAGCGCGGGACTAGCGGGGACCGGGGAGCTGTTTTTT. The V call is TRBV9, the J call TRBJ2-2; 13 nucleotides agree with TRBD2. CDR3 length equals 15 residues. Per germline, CDR1 SGDLS and CDR2 YYNGEE. V lost 3 bases, J lost 5 bases, and 1 base stayed unmatched.

The chain has TRBV21-1 and TRBJ2-7; the table's D call, TRBD2, was not checked against the DNA. TRBV21-1 is listed as a pseudogene. This CDR3 spans 14 amino acids. CDR3 in amino acids: CASSFARWVKEQYF. CDR3 bases: TGTGCCAGCAGTTTTGCTAGGTGGGTAAAAGAGCAGTACTTC.

This chain connects TRBV19 to TRBJ1-5, with 7 bases that match TRBD1. The CDR3 is 14 residues long. The ends lost 5 bases at V and 4 bases at J; junction bases unmatched: 5. The germline CDR1 and CDR2 sequences are LNHDA and SQIVND (reference sequence). The CDR3 sequence is CASSHQQGNQPQHF. Here the CDR3 DNA reads TGTGCCAGTAGTCATCAACAGGGGAATCAGCCCCAGCATTTT.

J is TRBJ1-1 and V is TRBV18, with D hard to call. The germline V gene has CDR1 KGHSH and CDR2 LQKENI. Trimming shortened V by 0 bases and J by 4 bases, and 9 bases separated the two germline ends. The CDR3 consists of 14 residues. Written as DNA, the CDR3 is TGTGCCAGCTCACCACCGTCCCTGGGCACTGAAGCTTTCTTT. The encoded protein is CASSPPSLGTEAFF.

V gene TRBV4-3 combines with J gene TRBJ2-7, with 8 bases that match TRBD1. CDR3 length equals 18 residues. Germline V lookup: CDR1 LGHNA, CDR2 YSLEER. After removal of 0 bases from V and 2 bases from J, the junction contained 12 bases not matched to a gene. CDR3 sequence reads: CASSQEIQGAGQTYEQYF. CDR3 in DNA: TGCGCCAGCAGCCAAGAAATCCAGGGGGCTGGCCAGACCTACGAGCAGTACTTC.

The rearrangement links TRBV3-1 (or the pseudogene TRBV3-2) to TRBJ1-5, with D unclear. Trimming shortened V by 1 base and J by 9 bases, and 10 bases separated the two germline ends. The CDR3 has 13 amino acids. CDR1 and CDR2 (germline): LGHDT, YNNKEL (reference sequence). This chain's CDR3 is CASSQGKDWPQHF. DNA for the CDR3: TGTGCCAGCAGCCAAGGAAAAGACTGGCCCCAGCATTTT.

The chain has TRBV4-2 and TRBJ2-3, with 12 nucleotides matching TRBD2. The germline V gene has CDR1 LGHNA and CDR2 YNFKEQ. The V gene end was trimmed by 4 bases and the J gene end by 4 bases; junction bases not matched to a gene: 3. This CDR3 has 15 amino acids. The CDR3 DNA reads as TGTGCCAGCAGCCCTGGGACTAGCGGGCCAGATACGCAGTATTTT. It encodes CASSPGTSGPDTQYF.

The genes are TRBV6-2 or TRBV6-3 and TRBJ2-3, with D maybe TRBD1 (5 bases). Trimming removed 2 bases from V and 1 base from J, with 7 bases in between. Germline V lookup: CDR1 MNHEY, CDR2 SVGEGT. This CDR3 comprises 14 residues. The CDR3 DNA sequence: TGTGCCAGCAGTTACGGGGCGGGCACAGATACGCAGTATTTT. It encodes CASSYGAGTDTQYF.

V and J are TRBV30 and TRBJ2-7; D call uncertain. The germline V and J ends were trimmed by 3 bases and 6 bases, with 21 bases remaining between them. The CDR3 loop spans 15 amino acids. Germline V CDR1 and CDR2: GTSNPN, SVGIG (reference sequence). CDR3 DNA sequence: TGTGCCTGGAGAAGCCCCGCCTGGAACGCGGTCGAGCAGTACTTC. Residues: CAWRSPAWNAVEQYF.

V gene TRBV7-2 combines with J gene TRBJ2-2, with unresolved D. Trimming left V 1 base short and J 6 bases short, with 12 bases between. CDR1 and CDR2 (germline): SGHTA, FQGNSA. CDR3 length equals 15 residues. Written as DNA, the CDR3 is TGTGCCAGCAGCTTAGATCCTTTAAGGGCCGGGGAGCTGTTTTTT. Its protein is CASSLDPLRAGELFF.

The chain couples TRBV21-1 to TRBJ2-5; no DNA check was done on the table's D call, TRBD1. TRBV21-1 is classified as a pseudogene. This CDR3 contains 16 residues. The CDR3 reads CASSKENRLFQETQYF. Here the CDR3 DNA reads TGTGCCAGCAGCAAAGAGAACAGGCTATTCCAAGAGACCCAGTACTTC.

On this clone itself: Relative to the germline gene, one junction end is altered; a read error may explain this. The rearrangement links TRBV2 to TRBJ2-2; 7 positions match TRBD2. The CDR3 covers 14 residues. Germline CDR1 and CDR2: SNHLY and FYNNEI. Here the CDR3 DNA reads TGTGCCAGTAGTGCGGCTAGCGGCACCGGGGAGCTGTTTTTT. Encoded protein: CASSAASGTGELFF.

The CDR3 loop reads CATSQSGTTYEQYF. The CDR3 nucleotides are TGTGCCACCAGTCAGAGCGGGACGACCTACGAGCAGTACTTC. The chain couples TRBV24-1 to TRBJ2-7; TRBD2 matches 7 bases. The germline V gene encodes CDR1 KGHDR and CDR2 SFDVKD. The CDR3 spans 14 residues. V shed 6 bases and J 2 bases; nucleotides not matched to a gene: 6.

The chain links TRBV3-1 (or the pseudogene TRBV3-2) to TRBJ2-1, with a possible D match to TRBD2 (5 bases). Trimming took off 5 bases at V and 16 bases at J, with 21 bases between the two ends. Looked up from germline, CDR1 is LGHDT and CDR2 is YNNKEL (reference sequence). The CDR3 spans 13 residues. DNA of the CDR3: TGTGCCAGCAGCGACCAAGCGGACGCTTACGCCTTCTTC. As protein: CASSDQADAYAFF.

CDR3 bases: TGTGCCAGCAGTGCCCAGGGGACCATGAACACTGAAGCTTTCTTT. Its protein product is CASSAQGTMNTEAFF. The V and J genes are TRBV14 and TRBJ1-1; TRBD1 might be the D (6 bases). Deletions cut 6 bases from V and 0 bases from J, with 14 bases between. The CDR3 consists of 15 residues. The germline V gene encodes CDR1 SGHDN and CDR2 FVKESK. Filled out from reference TRBV14 and TRBJ1-1, the complete variable domain reads EAGVTQFPSHSVIEKGQTVTLRCDPISGHDNLYWYRRVMGKEIKFLLHFVKESKQDESGMPNNRFLAERTGGTYSTLKVQPAELEDSGVYFCASSAQGTMNTEAFFGQGTRLTVV.

The chain joins TRBV6-2 or TRBV6-3 to TRBJ2-2, with unresolved D. V dropped 0 bases and J dropped 7 bases, with 15 bases sitting between them. CDR1 is MNHEY and CDR2 is SVGEGT in the germline V gene. The CDR3 covers 16 residues. DNA for the CDR3: TGTGCCAGCAGTTACTCTAGGGCACCTCAGCGCGGGGAGCTGTTTTTT. It yields the protein CASSYSRAPQRGELFF.

The chain has TRBV3-1 (or the pseudogene TRBV3-2) and TRBJ2-5; D is undetermined. The germline V and J ends were trimmed by 2 bases and 3 bases, with 4 bases remaining between them. Looked up from germline, CDR1 is LGHDT and CDR2 is YNNKEL (reference sequence). The CDR3 is 12 residues long. The CDR3 sequence: CASSQTKETQYF. The CDR3 nucleotides are TGTGCCAGCAGCCAAACCAAAGAGACCCAGTACTTC.

In this sample, this clone turned up once. The genes are TRBV7-4 and TRBJ1-1; possibly TRBD1 for D (6 bases). Trimming pared 4 bases from V and 5 bases from J, leaving 14 bases between. The CDR3 sequence is 14 residues long. Germline V gene sequence: CDR1 SGHVT, CDR2 SQSDAQ. This CDR3 is CASSSLGGETEAFF. The DNA of the CDR3 is TGTGCCAGCAGCTCCCTGGGGGGCGAAACTGAAGCTTTCTTT.

The J gene is TRBJ1-2, the V gene TRBV10-3; D perhaps matches TRBD1 (6 bases). The CDR3 has 14 amino acids. Germline-derived CDR1 and CDR2 are ENHRY and SYGVKD. Trimming cost V 5 bases and J 0 bases, with 10 bases left between them. This CDR3 reads CAISRGASNYGYTF. The CDR3 bases are TGTGCCATCAGTCGGGGGGCCTCTAACTATGGCTACACCTTC.

The chain couples TRBV9 to TRBJ2-2, with 10 bases aligning to TRBD1. This CDR3 contains 18 residues. V trimming: 3 bases; J trimming: 0 bases; junction bases outside the gene matches: 8. Germline V gene data show CDR1 as SGDLS and CDR2 as YYNGEE. Written as DNA, the CDR3 is TGTGCCAGCAGCGCGAGACTCGGACAGGGGGCGAACACCGGGGAGCTGTTTTTT. Translating it yields CASSARLGQGANTGELFF.

The CDR3: CASSLDQGFNSPLHF. CDR3 in DNA: TGCGCCAGCAGCTTGGATCAGGGATTTAATTCACCCCTCCACTTT. The genes are TRBV5-1 and TRBJ1-6, with D tentatively TRBD1 (5 bases). The V end was cut by 0 bases, the J end by 6 bases, with 10 bases between. The germline V gene encodes CDR1 SGHRS and CDR2 YFSETQ. This CDR3 comprises 15 residues.

For this clone: A junction end diverges from the germline sequence, so it may reflect a read error. The rearrangement joins TRBV7-3 to TRBJ1-1; 7 positions match TRBD1. This CDR3 has 15 amino acids. The germline CDR1 and CDR2 sequences are SGHTA and FQGTGA. The CDR3 sequence: CASSLIRGMKTEAFF. In DNA form, the CDR3 reads TGTGCCAGCAGCTTAATCAGGGGGATGAAGACTGAAGCTTTCTTT.

The gene calls are TRBV4-1 and TRBJ1-2; the D gene is possibly TRBD1 (6 bases). CDR3 length equals 15 residues. The V and J ends lost 0 bases and 1 base respectively, with 9 bases between them. In germline, CDR1 is MGHRA, CDR2 YSYEKL. CDR3: CASSQDGQFNYGYTF. The CDR3, as DNA: TGCGCCAGCAGCCAAGACGGACAGTTTAACTATGGCTACACCTTC.

This chain links TRBV16 with TRBJ2-1, with 7 bases identical to TRBD1. J gave up 0 bases and V 4 bases, and 0 bases lay outside the gene matches. The CDR3 sequence is 14 residues long. Germline loops: CDR1 KGHSY, CDR2 FQNENV. The CDR3 nucleotides are TGTGCCAGCAGCCGGACAGGCTCCTACAATGAGCAGTTCTTC. This codes for CASSRTGSYNEQFF.